Each of the 17 T cell receptor beta chains below was sequenced from the same sample in a study of T cell responses to AZD1222 COVID-19 vaccine (dated by TCRdb to about 2021). The method behind the library was the immunoSEQ multiplex PCR assay. TCRdb's version of the immuneACCESS table is confined to in-frame rearrangements and falls short of the full clone set. An unresolved V gene accounts for under half of the shortfall where checked; the remainder is of unknown origin. The sample table contains some 130,000 clones; only one count was recorded for 90% of them. Jointly, the top ten make up about 7% of the sample. The intended sense of this specimen's time point label: baseline before first vaccination. This material consisted of peripheral blood, taken on day 0 of AZD1222 vaccination. The receptor set was obtained from an adult in good health.

Note on this clone: This CDR3 is also generated by other DNA sequences in the sample. The chain joins TRBV7-2 to TRBJ1-1; D is possibly TRBD1 (6 bases). The V gene lost 4 bases and the J gene lost 2 bases, with 8 bases spanning the gap. The CDR3 is made up of 13 amino acids. Germline values: CDR1 SGHTA, CDR2 FQGNSA. CDR3 bases: TGTGCCAGCAGCTCGGACAGAAACACTGAAGCTTTCTTT. This encodes CASSSDRNTEAFF.

V and J are TRBV6-5 and TRBJ1-1, with 8 bases aligning to TRBD1. This CDR3 region has 15 residues. CDR1 and CDR2 from the germline V gene are MNHEY and SVGAGI. V trimming: 2 bases; J trimming: 6 bases; junction bases outside the gene matches: 8. CDR3 loop: CASSYQSQGAAEAFF. The CDR3 DNA follows: TGTGCCAGCAGTTACCAATCTCAGGGGGCGGCTGAAGCTTTCTTT.

CDR3 bases: TGCAGCGTTGGCTTGGACGGCAAAGGCTACACCTTC. It codes for CSVGLDGKGYTF. The chain combines TRBV29-1 with TRBJ1-2, with D unclear. Between the trimmed V and J ends, which lost 4 bases and 8 bases, there was a span of 14 bases. Germline assignment: CDR1 SQVTM and CDR2 ANQGSEA. CDR3 length: 12 amino acids.

This chain links TRBV12-3 or TRBV12-4 with TRBJ1-2; 9 nucleotides agree with TRBD1. J was trimmed by 8 bases and V by 3 bases; bases with no gene match: 4. The CDR3 consists of 13 residues. The CDR3 loop reads CASSFPDRGGYTF. In nucleotides, the CDR3 is TGTGCCAGCAGTTTTCCGGACAGGGGCGGCTACACCTTC.

CDR3 DNA: TGTGCCACCAGTGACCCTCGACAGGGCGATCAGCCCCAGCATTTT. Translated, it gives CATSDPRQGDQPQHF. This chain links TRBV24-1 with TRBJ1-5, with 7 bases fitting TRBD1. Germline V gene sequence: CDR1 KGHDR, CDR2 SFDVKD. Germline trimming cut 4 bases from V and 5 bases from J; bases unmatched to any gene: 7. The CDR3 runs 15 residues.

The chain carries TRBV12-3 or TRBV12-4 and TRBJ2-7; D might be TRBD1 (6 bases). Deletions cut 5 bases from V and 0 bases from J, with 8 bases between. The CDR3 sequence is 13 residues long. The CDR3 DNA reads TGTGCCAGCAGTCCCAGGGGCTCCTACGAGCAGTACTTC. Translated, it gives CASSPRGSYEQYF.

The rearrangement uses TRBV13 and TRBJ1-2; a possible D gene is TRBD1 (6 bases). V was trimmed by 0 bases and J by 6 bases, leaving 8 bases between them. The V gene's germline CDR1 is PRHDT and CDR2 FYEKMQ (reference sequence). This CDR3 has 13 amino acids. The DNA for the CDR3 is TGTGCCAGCAGCTTAGGCAGGGGTGATGGCTACACCTTC. It specifies CASSLGRGDGYTF.

The V call is TRBV11-2, the J call TRBJ1-3; perhaps TRBD1 as D (6 bases). The CDR3 runs to 16 residues. Germline assignment: CDR1 SGHAT and CDR2 FQNNGV. Trimming cost V 1 base and J 4 bases, with 14 bases left between them. As DNA, the CDR3 is TGTGCCAGCAGCTTAGGGTACTCCGGGGGCGGAAACACCATATATTTT. Residues: CASSLGYSGGGNTIYF.

V usage is TRBV5-1 and J usage is TRBJ2-5; 8 nucleotides align to TRBD2. The germline gives CDR1 SGHRS, CDR2 YFSETQ. The CDR3 runs 15 residues. The ends lost 2 bases at V and 4 bases at J; junction bases unmatched: 7. Here the CDR3 DNA reads TGCGCCAGCAGCTTTCAACTAGCGGATGGAGAGACCCAGTACTTC. Its translation is CASSFQLADGETQYF.

V usage is TRBV14 and J usage is TRBJ2-3, with D perhaps matching TRBD2 (6 bases). Deletions cut 8 bases from V and 1 base from J, with 10 bases between. The CDR3 is made up of 13 amino acids. Germline V gene sequence: CDR1 SGHDN, CDR2 FVKESK. CDR3 DNA: TGTGCCAGCCGCGGGATGGGCACAGATACGCAGTATTTT. Amino acids: CASRGMGTDTQYF.

CDR3 coding DNA: TGTGCCAGCAGTGAACTAGCGGGGAGCACAGATACGCAGTATTTT. As protein: CASSELAGSTDTQYF. The chain is built from TRBV6-4 and TRBJ2-3; 10 nucleotides line up with TRBD2. Germline CDR1 and CDR2: MRHNA and SNTAGT. This CDR3 spans 15 amino acids. The V segment lost 3 bases and the J segment 0 bases; nucleotides outside the gene matches: 0.

The chain links TRBV5-1 to TRBJ1-2; 10 nucleotides match TRBD1. The CDR3 has 16 amino acids. Germline CDR1 is SGHRS and CDR2 is YFSETQ. Losses at the gene ends were 2 bases for V and 5 bases for J; bases not matched to a gene: 9. The CDR3 reads CASSFDGDRGTYGYTF. CDR3 sequence (DNA): TGCGCCAGCAGCTTTGATGGGGACAGGGGAACTTATGGCTACACCTTC.

The chain recombines TRBV5-6 with TRBJ1-2; D ambiguous. V was trimmed by 4 bases and J by 4 bases, leaving 17 bases between them. The CDR3 consists of 15 residues. CDR1 and CDR2 from the germline V gene are SGHDT and YYEEEE. The CDR3 DNA follows: TGTGCCAGCAGCATGGACGTACGTCTACGCTATGGCTACACCTTC. Translation: CASSMDVRLRYGYTF.

The chain uses TRBV4-3 and TRBJ2-5; 12 nucleotides agree with TRBD1. The CDR3 is made up of 17 amino acids. CDR1 is LGHNA, CDR2 YSLEER, per germline. V shed 2 bases, J shed 4 bases, and the junction held 8 bases outside the gene matches. The CDR3 loop reads CASSQSRDRGPVETQYF. In DNA, the CDR3 is TGCGCCAGCAGCCAAAGTCGGGACAGGGGGCCAGTAGAGACCCAGTACTTC.

The chain links TRBV25-1 to TRBJ2-1; 7 bases map to TRBD2. The CDR3 covers 16 residues. J gave up 8 bases and V 3 bases, and 13 bases lay outside the gene matches. From germline, CDR1 is MGHDK and CDR2 SYGVNS. The CDR3 loop reads CASSDPGSGFIYEQFF. In nucleotides, the CDR3 is TGTGCCAGCAGTGATCCGGGTAGCGGGTTCATCTATGAGCAGTTCTTC. The full variable domain, completed using reference TRBV25-1 and TRBJ2-1, is EADIYQTPRYLVIGTGKKITLECSQTMGHDKMYWYQQDPGMELHLIHYSYGVNSTEKGDLSSESTVSRIRTEHFPLTLESARPSHTSQYLCASSDPGSGFIYEQFFGPGTRLTVL.

The rearrangement joins TRBV19 to TRBJ1-1, with D perhaps TRBD1 (5 bases). From germline, CDR1 is LNHDA and CDR2 SQIVND (reference sequence). The CDR3 has 15 residues. The V end was cut by 10 bases, the J end by 0 bases, with 18 bases between. This chain's CDR3 is CATSEGQPMNTEAFF. As DNA, the CDR3 is TGTGCCACGTCAGAAGGACAACCTATGAACACTGAAGCTTTCTTT. Complete variable domain (other parts from reference TRBV19 and TRBJ1-1): DGGITQSPKYLFRKEGQNVTLSCEQNLNHDAMYWYRQDPGQGLRLIYYSQIVNDFQKGDIAEGYSVSREKKESFPLTVTSAQKNPTAFYLCATSEGQPMNTEAFFGQGTRLTVV.

This sequence joins TRBV2 and TRBJ1-6; 7 bases fit TRBD1. Germline V gene data show CDR1 as SNHLY and CDR2 as FYNNEI. This CDR3 contains 14 residues. The junction had 10 bases not matched to a gene; V was cut back by 7 bases and J by 10 bases. The CDR3 region has the DNA TGTGCCAGCAATGGGGGCCAGGGGGTCTCACCCCTCCACTTT. It specifies CASNGGQGVSPLHF.